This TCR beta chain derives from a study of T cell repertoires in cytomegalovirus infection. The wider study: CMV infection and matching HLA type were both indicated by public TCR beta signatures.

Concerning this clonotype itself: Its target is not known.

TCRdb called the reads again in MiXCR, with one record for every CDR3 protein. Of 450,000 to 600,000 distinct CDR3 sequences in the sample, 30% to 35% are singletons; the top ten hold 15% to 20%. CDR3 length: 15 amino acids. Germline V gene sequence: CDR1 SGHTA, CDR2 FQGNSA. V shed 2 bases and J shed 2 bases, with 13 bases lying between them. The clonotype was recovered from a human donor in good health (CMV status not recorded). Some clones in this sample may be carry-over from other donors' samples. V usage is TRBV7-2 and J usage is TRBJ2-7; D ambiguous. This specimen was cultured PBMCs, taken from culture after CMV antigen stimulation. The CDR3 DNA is TGTGCCAGCAGCTTACGGCCGTGGTTAACCTACGAGCAGTACTTC. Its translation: CASSLRPWLTYEQYF.